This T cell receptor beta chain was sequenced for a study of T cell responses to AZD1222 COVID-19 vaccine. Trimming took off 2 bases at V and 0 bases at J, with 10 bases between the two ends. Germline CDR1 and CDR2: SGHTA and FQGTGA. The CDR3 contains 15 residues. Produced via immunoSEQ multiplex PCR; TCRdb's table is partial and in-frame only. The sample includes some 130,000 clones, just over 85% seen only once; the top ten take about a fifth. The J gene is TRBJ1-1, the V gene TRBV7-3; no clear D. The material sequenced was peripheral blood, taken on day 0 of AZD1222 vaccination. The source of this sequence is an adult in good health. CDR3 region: CASSLYGTMNTEAFF. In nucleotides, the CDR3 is TGTGCCAGCAGCTTATACGGTACAATGAACACTGAAGCTTTCTTT.